This TCR beta chain was retrieved from a study of PD-1 blockade in classical Hodgkin lymphoma. Of note for this clone: Antigen specificity is unknown.

The protocol was immunoSEQ multiplex PCR, while the TCRdb copy is restricted to in-frame clones and leaves out a portion. The data hold approximately 3,000 clones, with roughly 59% observed a single time. Study-level results: Repertoires differed for reasons still undefined, possibly disease activity or prior therapy. Newly diagnosed patients had baseline TCR diversity that was reportedly lower than that of healthy donors. While CD8+ TCR diversity did not rise significantly by C4D1, CD4+ TCR diversity did.

The CDR3 runs to 14 residues. Germline assignment: CDR1 SGHKS and CDR2 YYEKEE (reference sequence). V was pared by 1 base and J by 2 bases, with 10 bases between. Each and every patient relapsed after autologous stem cell transplantation, and patients got differing brentuximab vedotin exposure. By magnetic negative selection, CD8+ T cells were isolated from the thawed PBMCs. The clonotype was recovered from a human donor with classical Hodgkin lymphoma. The chain links TRBV5-5 to TRBJ2-7; TRBD2 might be the D (5 bases). Sample: CD8+ T cells from blood, taken at baseline. CDR3 sequence reads: CASSLSDLAYEQYF. In DNA form, the CDR3 reads TGTGCCAGCAGCTTGTCGGACTTAGCCTACGAGCAGTACTTC. The full variable domain, rest sourced from reference TRBV5-5 and TRBJ2-7, is DAGVTQSPTHLIKTRGQQVTLRCSPISGHKSVSWYQQVLGQGPQFIFQYYEKEERGRGNFPDRFSARQFPNYSSELNVNALLLGDSALYLCASSLSDLAYEQYFGPGTRLTVT.